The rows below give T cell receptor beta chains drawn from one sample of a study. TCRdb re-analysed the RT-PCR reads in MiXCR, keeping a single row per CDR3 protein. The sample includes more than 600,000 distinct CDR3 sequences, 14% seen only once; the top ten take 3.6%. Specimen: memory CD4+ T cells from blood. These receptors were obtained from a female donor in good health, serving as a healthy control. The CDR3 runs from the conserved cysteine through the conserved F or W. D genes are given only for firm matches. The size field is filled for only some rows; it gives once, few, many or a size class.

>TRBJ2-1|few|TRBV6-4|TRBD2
TGTGCCAGCAGCCCGAGTAGCGGGGTCTCCTACAATGAGCAGTTCTTC
CASSPSSGVSYNEQFF
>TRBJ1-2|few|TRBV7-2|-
TGTGCCAGCAGCTTAAGTTGGGAAGGGCAAGGCTACACCTTC
CASSLSWEGQGYTF
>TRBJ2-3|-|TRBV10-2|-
TGCGCCACGATGCCACTCAATCAAGGCATAGATACGCAGTATTTT
CATMPLNQGIDTQYF
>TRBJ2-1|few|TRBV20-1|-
TGCAGTGCTAGGGAGGGCTCCTACAATGAGCAGTTCTTC
CSAREGSYNEQFF
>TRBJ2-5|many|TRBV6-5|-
TGTGCCAGCAGTTACTCCGGGACACCAGGCCAAGAGACCCAGTACTTC
CASSYSGTPGQETQYF
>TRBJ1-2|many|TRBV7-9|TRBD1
TGTGCCAGCAGCTCCCCGACAGGGGGCTATGGCTACACCTTC
CASSSPTGGYGYTF
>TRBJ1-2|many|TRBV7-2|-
TGTGCCAGCAGCTCAACCGGGACGGTTAATGGCTACACCTTC
CASSSTGTVNGYTF
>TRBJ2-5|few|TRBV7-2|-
TGTGCCAGCAGCTTAGCGTGGGGCGGGGAGACCCAGTACTTC
CASSLAWGGETQYF
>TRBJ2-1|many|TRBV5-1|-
TGCGCCAGCAGCCAACCTAAGAACAGGTCGGTGGGCTCCTACAATGAGCAGTTCTTC
CASSQPKNRSVGSYNEQFF
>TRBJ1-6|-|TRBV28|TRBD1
TGTGCCAGCAGTCCAGGGGGGTTCTCACCCCTCCACTTT
CASSPGGFSPLHF
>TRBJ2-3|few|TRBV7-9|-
TGTGCCAGCAGCCCCCGACCCCCGGTAAATACGCAGTATTTT
CASSPRPPVNTQYF
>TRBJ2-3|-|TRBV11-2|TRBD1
TGTGCCAGCAGCCAAAGGGACAGGCCATGGGATACGCAGTATTTT
CASSQRDRPWDTQYF
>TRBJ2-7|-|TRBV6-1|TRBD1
TGTGCCAGCAGCGTAACAGGGGGCACGGGCTACGAGCAGTACTTC
CASSVTGGTGYEQYF
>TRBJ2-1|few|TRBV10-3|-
TGTGCCAGCCGAGCCCCAGGCTCCTACAATGAGCAGTTCTTC
CASRAPGSYNEQFF
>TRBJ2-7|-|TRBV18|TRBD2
TGTGCCAGCTCACCGAGCGGGGGTTTAAACGAGCAGTACTTC
CASSPSGGLNEQYF
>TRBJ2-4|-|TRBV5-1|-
TGCGCCAGCAGCTTGGACACCGGGACTGTAAACATTCAGTACTTC
CASSLDTGTVNIQYF
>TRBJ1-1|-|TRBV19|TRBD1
TGTGCCAGTAGTATATCTTCTACAGGGGGCACTGAAGCTTTCTTT
CASSISSTGGTEAFF
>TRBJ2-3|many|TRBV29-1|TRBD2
TGCAGCGTCCGGCTAAGAGGGGCTAGCGGGGTTGGAGATACGCAGTATTTT
CSVRLRGASGVGDTQYF
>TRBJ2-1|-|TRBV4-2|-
TGTGCCAGCAGCCAAGTATACAGTGACAATGAGCAGTTCTTC
CASSQVYSDNEQFF
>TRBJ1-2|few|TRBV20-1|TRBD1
TGCAGTGCTAGAGATAGGACAGGAGGGGTGTTTGGCTATGGCTACACCTTC
CSARDRTGGVFGYGYTF
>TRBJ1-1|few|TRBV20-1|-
TGCAGCTCCTGGACAGAGTACACTGAAGCTTTCTTT
CSSWTEYTEAFF
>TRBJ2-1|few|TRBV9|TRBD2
TGTGCCAGGAGGACTAGCGGGAGCACTGAGCAGTTCTTC
CARRTSGSTEQFF
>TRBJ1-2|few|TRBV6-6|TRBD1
TGTGCCAGCAGACCCGGCCTTACAGGGGATGGCTACACCTTC
CASRPGLTGDGYTF
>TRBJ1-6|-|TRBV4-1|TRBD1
TGCGCCAGCAGCCAAGTACCCGTGAGGGGGCAGCGATCACCCCTCCACTTT
CASSQVPVRGQRSPLHF
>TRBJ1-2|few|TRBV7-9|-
TGTGCCAGCAGCTCCCCGGGACCGGCCGGGGTCTATGGCTACACCTTC
CASSSPGPAGVYGYTF
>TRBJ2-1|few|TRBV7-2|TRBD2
TGTGCCAGCAGCCCCATGGGACTAGCGAACAATGAGCAGTTCTTC
CASSPMGLANNEQFF
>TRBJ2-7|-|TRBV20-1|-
TGCAGTGCTACGAGTTTAGGAGACCTGGAAGAGCAGTACTTC
CSATSLGDLEEQYF
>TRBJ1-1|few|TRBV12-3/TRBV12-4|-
TGTGCCAGCAGTCTACAGGCCTACACTGAAGCTTTCTTT
CASSLQAYTEAFF
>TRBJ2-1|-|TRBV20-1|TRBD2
TGCAGTGCTCGCTCGAGTAGCGGGAGCTCCTACAATGAGCAGTTCTTC
CSARSSSGSSYNEQFF
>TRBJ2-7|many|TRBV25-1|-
TGTGCCAGCAGTGACGATCCGAGGCCCCGCAGGGGTAGCCACGAGCAGTACTTC
CASSDDPRPRRGSHEQYF
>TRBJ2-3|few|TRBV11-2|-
TGTGCCAGCAGCTCGATGGGGACCTTAGATACGCAGTATTTT
CASSSMGTLDTQYF
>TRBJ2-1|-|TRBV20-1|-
TGCAGTGCTAGGCCAGGGATAGAGCAGTTCTTC
CSARPGIEQFF
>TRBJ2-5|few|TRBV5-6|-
TGTGCCAGCAGCTTCCAGGGCATAGAGACCCAGTACTTC
CASSFQGIETQYF
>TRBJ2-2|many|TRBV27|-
TGTGCCAGCAGTTTTAGCGAATCCCTAAGGCTGTTTTTT
CASSFSESLRLFF
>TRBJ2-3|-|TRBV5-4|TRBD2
TGTGCCAGCAGTCGGCGGGAGGGCGGAACAGATACGCAGTATTTT
CASSRREGGTDTQYF
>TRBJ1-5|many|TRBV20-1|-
TGCAGTGCTAGTTTTGGTACAGGTTTTCATCAGCCCCAGCATTTT
CSASFGTGFHQPQHF
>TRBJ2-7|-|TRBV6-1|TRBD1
TGTGCCAGCAGTGATCGGGTAGGCAGGGGGCTCTCCTACGAGCAGTACTTC
CASSDRVGRGLSYEQYF
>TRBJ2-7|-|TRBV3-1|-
TGTGCCAGCAGCCAATTGAGTAAATCCGAACAGTACTTC
CASSQLSKSEQYF
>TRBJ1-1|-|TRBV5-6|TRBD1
TGTGCCAGCAGCTTAGGACAGGGGGCTGATGGAACTGAAGCTTTCTTT
CASSLGQGADGTEAFF
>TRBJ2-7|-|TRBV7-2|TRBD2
TGTGCCAGCAGCCGCCCGGGACTACTATCCTACGAGCAGTACTTC
CASSRPGLLSYEQYF
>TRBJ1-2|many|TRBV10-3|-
TGTGCCATCAGTGACCGTCAGATCGCCGGCTACACCTTC
CAISDRQIAGYTF
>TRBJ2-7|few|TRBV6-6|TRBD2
TGTGCCAGCAGCCGGACTAGCGGGACCGGGGAACTCTACGAGCAGTACTTC
CASSRTSGTGELYEQYF